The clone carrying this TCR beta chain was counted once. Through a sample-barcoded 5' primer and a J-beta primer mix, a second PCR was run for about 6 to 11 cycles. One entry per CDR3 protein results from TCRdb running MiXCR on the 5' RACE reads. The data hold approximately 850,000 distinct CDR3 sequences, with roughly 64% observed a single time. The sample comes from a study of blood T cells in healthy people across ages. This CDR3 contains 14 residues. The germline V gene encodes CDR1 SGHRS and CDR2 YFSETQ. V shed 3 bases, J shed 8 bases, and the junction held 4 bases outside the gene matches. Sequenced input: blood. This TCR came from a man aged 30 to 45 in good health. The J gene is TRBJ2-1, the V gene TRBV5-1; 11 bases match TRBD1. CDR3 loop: CASSSGTGGDEQFF. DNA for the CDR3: TGCGCCAGCAGCTCCGGGACAGGGGGGGATGAGCAGTTCTTC.